Listed here are 8 T cell receptor beta chains from one sample, sequenced in a study of identical twins. TCRdb reanalysed the 5' RACE reads using MiXCR and keeps one entry per CDR3 protein. Seen here are roughly 690,000 distinct CDR3 sequences, 21% observed once, and the top ten hold 4.3%. The data also belong to a second study, concerning T cells expressing NK-cell markers.

Sequenced input: PBMCs. The receptors originated from a woman in her late teens or twenties in good health.

The chain carries TRBV3-1 and TRBJ2-2, with a weak D call TRBD1 (5 bases). Trimming took off 4 bases at V and 5 bases at J, with 11 bases between the two ends. Germline values: CDR1 LGHDT, CDR2 YNNKEL (reference sequence). The CDR3 spans 14 residues. The CDR3 DNA sequence: TGTGCCAGCAGCCGAAGGGGAACTACCGGGGAGCTGTTTTTT. Encoded protein: CASSRRGTTGELFF.

The chain couples TRBV20-1 to TRBJ1-1; the D gene is possibly TRBD1 (5 bases). V lost 6 bases and J lost 5, with 16 bases in between. CDR3 size: 13 residues. Germline V gives CDR1 DFQATT, CDR2 SNEGSKA (reference sequence). CDR3 nucleotide sequence: TGCAGTGCGAGCCCGGGACTATGGACTGAAGCTTTCTTT. Amino acid sequence: CSASPGLWTEAFF.

This clonotype was counted between two and nine times. The CDR3 region is CASSPLPLASSYNEQFF. The CDR3 DNA follows: TGTGCCAGCAGCCCCTTACCCCTAGCGAGCTCCTACAATGAGCAGTTCTTC. J is TRBJ2-1 and V is TRBV7-7, with a tentative D call TRBD2 (6 bases). Germline assignment: CDR1 SSHAT and CDR2 FNYEAQ (reference sequence). The CDR3 contains 17 residues. Trimming took off 5 bases at V and 0 bases at J, with 17 bases between the two ends.

The J gene is TRBJ2-7, the V gene TRBV6-2 or TRBV6-3, with D perhaps given as TRBD1 or TRBD2 (5 bases each). This CDR3 is built from 11 residues. Per the germline V gene, CDR1 is MNHEY and CDR2 is SVGEGT. The germline V and J ends were trimmed by 10 bases and 5 bases, with 12 bases remaining between them. DNA of the CDR3: TGTGCCACGGGGCAGGCGAACGAGCAGTACTTC. As protein: CATGQANEQYF.

This clonotype was counted at least ten times. The rearrangement joins TRBV12-3 or TRBV12-4 to TRBJ2-3, with D perhaps TRBD1 (5 bases). The CDR3 consists of 15 residues. Trimming shortened V by 4 bases and J by 6 bases, and 17 bases separated the two germline ends. CDR3 region: CASSYYRGQEDTQYF. Written as DNA, the CDR3 is TGTGCCAGCAGTTACTATAGGGGCCAAGAGGATACGCAGTATTTT.

The J gene is TRBJ2-1, the V gene TRBV20-1, with TRBD1 as a possible D gene (6 bases). The CDR3 consists of 14 residues. The V gene's germline CDR1 is DFQATT and CDR2 SNEGSKA (reference sequence). V lost 5 bases and J lost 10, with 21 bases in between. This CDR3 is CSAEGGLGIREQFF. In DNA form, the CDR3 reads TGCAGTGCTGAAGGGGGTCTGGGGATCAGGGAGCAGTTCTTC.

This clonotype was observed a few times. This chain joins TRBV5-1 and TRBJ2-5, with 7 bases fitting TRBD1. V shed 4 bases and J 5 bases; nucleotides not matched to a gene: 8. The germline V gene encodes CDR1 SGHRS and CDR2 YFSETQ. The CDR3 has 14 residues. The CDR3 DNA reads TGCGCCAGCAGCCAGACAGGGCTGGGGGAGACCCAGTACTTC. Translation: CASSQTGLGETQYF.

This clonotype was recorded a few times. The CDR3 DNA reads TGCAGCGTTGGAGGCTCCCTGACTAGCGGGCCCACAGATACGCAGTATTTT. It translates to CSVGGSLTSGPTDTQYF. The chain has TRBV29-1 and TRBJ2-3, with 10 bases lining up with TRBD2. CDR1 is SQVTM and CDR2 is ANQGSEA in the germline V gene. Trimming cost V 4 bases and J 2 bases; bases outside gene matches: 12. The CDR3 loop spans 17 amino acids.